Below, 32 T cell receptor beta chains from the same sample are listed, as sequenced in a study of blood T cell repertoires in COVID-19. Sequencing used immunoSEQ multiplex PCR; TCRdb keeps in-frame clones, though not all of them. The data hold some 320,000 clones, with roughly 91% observed a single time. The specimen was peripheral blood. The receptors originated from a woman younger than 45 with COVID-19, enrolled during active disease.

This rearrangement joins TRBV19 to TRBJ2-1; D remains ambiguous. V was shortened by 3 bases and J by 5 bases, with 8 bases between the two germline ends. This CDR3 contains 13 residues. Germline CDR1 is LNHDA and CDR2 is SQIVND (reference sequence). CDR3 sequence reads: CASSIWRNNEQFF. The CDR3 DNA follows: TGTGCCAGTAGTATCTGGCGGAACAATGAGCAGTTCTTC.

The table lists this clone with a count of one. The CDR3 DNA is TGTGCCAGCAGCCCAGGGGGTAGCGGGGGCTCCTACAATGAGCAGTTCTTC. Its protein is CASSPGGSGGSYNEQFF. The V and J genes are TRBV4-2 and TRBJ2-1; 9 nucleotides match TRBD2. Germline V lookup: CDR1 LGHNA, CDR2 YNFKEQ. CDR3 size: 17 residues. J lost 0 bases, V lost 4 bases, and 7 bases had no gene match.

The rearrangement uses TRBV27 and TRBJ1-1; perhaps TRBD1 as D (6 bases). The CDR3 runs to 11 residues. CDR1 and CDR2 from the germline V gene are MNHEY and SMNVEV (reference sequence). V was clipped by 6 bases and J by 5 bases, with 7 bases between them. The CDR3 loop reads CASRQGTEAFF. The CDR3 DNA is TGTGCCAGCAGGCAGGGGACTGAAGCTTTCTTT.

CDR3 sequence: CASSSNRAEDTEAFF. Here the CDR3 DNA reads TGTGCCAGCAGTTCGAACAGGGCGGAGGACACTGAAGCTTTCTTT. The gene calls are TRBV28 and TRBJ1-1; weak D call: TRBD1 (6 bases). Trimming left V 4 bases short and J 3 bases short, with 15 bases between. This CDR3 contains 15 residues. CDR1 and CDR2 from the germline V gene are MDHEN and SYDVKM.

V usage is TRBV7-9 and J usage is TRBJ1-4, with 7 bases matching TRBD1. V lost 3 bases to trimming and J lost 7 bases; unmatched junction nucleotides: 2. The CDR3 runs to 13 residues. Germline V lookup: CDR1 SEHNR, CDR2 FQNEAQ (reference sequence). The CDR3 nucleotides read TGTGCCAGCAGCTTCCAGGGGGGTGAAAAACTGTTTTTT. Translated: CASSFQGGEKLFF.

The chain recombines TRBV11-2 with TRBJ1-2; perhaps TRBD1 as D (6 bases). Between the trimmed V and J ends, which lost 0 bases and 6 bases, there was a span of 11 bases. Per germline, CDR1 SGHAT and CDR2 FQNNGV. CDR3 length: 14 amino acids. CDR3 in DNA: TGTGCCAGCAGCTTAGACACCCCAGGGGATGGCTACACCTTC. Protein sequence: CASSLDTPGDGYTF.

The CDR3, as DNA: TGTGCCAGCAGCTTGGGAGGGACTAGAAGCACAGATACGCAGTATTTT. Translation gives CASSLGGTRSTDTQYF. The chain uses TRBV5-8 and TRBJ2-3; 8 positions match TRBD2. This CDR3 contains 16 residues. Per the germline V gene, CDR1 is SGHTS and CDR2 is YDEGEE. Trimming took 0 bases from V and 0 from J; bases not matched to a gene: 3.

The rearrangement joins TRBV5-4 to TRBJ2-6; 11 bases are a match to TRBD2. The CDR3 extends over 17 amino acids. The germline CDR1 and CDR2 sequences are SGHNT and YYREEE (reference sequence). The trim removed 6 bases at V and 2 bases at J, leaving 7 bases unmatched. This CDR3 is CASKVLAGGTGANVLTF. The DNA for the CDR3 is TGTGCCAGCAAAGTCCTAGCGGGGGGTACTGGGGCCAACGTCCTGACTTTC.

This clone appeared a few times. The chain has TRBV7-9 and TRBJ2-7; unclear D gene. The CDR3 sequence is 13 residues long. CDR1 SEHNR and CDR2 FQNEAQ come from the germline V gene (reference sequence). Trimming cost V 8 bases and J 6 bases, with 17 bases left between them. The CDR3 nucleotides are TGTGCCAGCGGCTCCCCACACCTTCTCGAGCAGTACTTC. It is translated as CASGSPHLLEQYF. The full variable domain, its missing parts supplied by reference TRBV7-9 and TRBJ2-7, is DTGVSQNPRHKITKRGQNVTFRCDPISEHNRLYWYRQTLGQGPEFLTYFQNEAQLEKSRLLSDRFSAERPKGSFSTLEIQRTEQGDSAMYLCASGSPHLLEQYFGPGTRLTVT.

The chain recombines TRBV6-5 with TRBJ1-1; 7 bases are a match to TRBD1. This CDR3 has 14 amino acids. Per the germline V gene, CDR1 is MNHEY and CDR2 is SVGAGI. Trimming took 5 bases from V and 2 from J; bases not matched to a gene: 5. The CDR3 nucleotides are TGTGCCAGCAGTCCGCGACAGGGAAACACTGAAGCTTTCTTT. This translates into CASSPRQGNTEAFF.

This CDR3 is CASSQGGPSTDTQYF. CDR3 in DNA: TGTGCCAGCAGTCAGGGGGGTCCTAGCACAGATACGCAGTATTTT. The chain couples TRBV6-5 to TRBJ2-3; D may be TRBD1 (7 bases). CDR1 and CDR2 (germline): MNHEY, SVGAGI. The CDR3 is 15 amino acids. V lost 5 bases and J 0 bases, leaving 12 bases between the germline ends.

This clone was detected once. This sequence joins TRBV5-5 and TRBJ2-1; D not resolved. The CDR3 totals 16 residues. Between the trimmed V and J ends, which lost 2 bases and 0 bases, there was a span of 12 bases. The germline CDR1 and CDR2 sequences are SGHKS and YYEKEE (reference sequence). The CDR3 DNA is TGTGCCAGCAGCTTCGTCCTCTATTACTCCTACAATGAGCAGTTCTTC. Encoded protein: CASSFVLYYSYNEQFF.

The rearrangement uses TRBV10-1 and TRBJ2-6; D possibly corresponds to TRBD2 (5 bases). The CDR3 spans 15 residues. The germline V and J ends were trimmed by 3 bases and 0 bases, with 6 bases remaining between them. Germline V gene sequence: CDR1 WNHNN, CDR2 SYGVQD (reference sequence). CDR3 DNA sequence: TGCGCCAGCAGTGATGGAGGCTCTGGGGCCAACGTCCTGACTTTC. It encodes CASSDGGSGANVLTF.

CDR3 protein: CASSPRQGARETQYF. CDR3 bases: TGTGCCAGCAGCCCGAGACAGGGGGCGCGGGAGACCCAGTACTTC. The V gene is TRBV3-1 (or the pseudogene TRBV3-2), the J gene TRBJ2-5; 10 nucleotides align to TRBD1. After removal of 4 bases from V and 5 bases from J, the junction contained 7 bases not matched to a gene. This CDR3 has 15 residues. Germline V lookup: CDR1 LGHDT, CDR2 YNNKEL (reference sequence).

The chain carries TRBV5-4 and TRBJ1-1; D is undetermined. The CDR3 has 15 amino acids. Germline V gives CDR1 SGHNT, CDR2 YYREEE (reference sequence). V was shortened by 4 bases and J by 1 base, with 14 bases between the two germline ends. CDR3 protein: CASSPREGRNTEAFF. CDR3 in DNA: TGTGCCAGCAGCCCCCGGGAGGGCAGGAACACTGAAGCTTTCTTT.

The V and J genes are TRBV2 and TRBJ1-1; TRBD1 matches 10 bases. This CDR3 region has 14 residues. Trimming took 6 bases from V and 6 from J; bases not matched to a gene: 7. Per germline, CDR1 SNHLY and CDR2 FYNNEI. The CDR3 sequence: CASSGGQGSAEAFF. CDR3 sequence (DNA): TGTGCCAGCAGCGGGGGACAGGGGAGCGCTGAAGCTTTCTTT.

The chain recombines TRBV19 with TRBJ1-5; 7 bases match TRBD1. This CDR3 has 15 residues. Germline values: CDR1 LNHDA, CDR2 SQIVND (reference sequence). The ends lost 11 bases at V and 2 bases at J; junction bases unmatched: 12. CDR3 DNA sequence: TGTGCCGCGTCAGGGGGAAGTTGGGGCAATCAGCCCCAGCATTTT. This gives the protein CAASGGSWGNQPQHF.

The chain recombines TRBV3-1 (or the pseudogene TRBV3-2) with TRBJ2-1; D possibly corresponds to TRBD2 (5 bases). Germline V gene sequence: CDR1 LGHDT, CDR2 YNNKEL (reference sequence). This CDR3 is built from 14 residues. V was trimmed by 4 bases and J by 8 bases, leaving 15 bases between them. In DNA form, the CDR3 reads TGTGCCAGCAGCCCCGATGACTATGTGGATGAGCAGTTCTTC. Its translation is CASSPDDYVDEQFF.

This chain uses TRBV6-6 with TRBJ2-3; D gene uncertain. The germline V and J ends were trimmed by 4 bases and 2 bases, with 4 bases remaining between them. Germline V gives CDR1 MNHNY, CDR2 SVGAGI (reference sequence). This CDR3 is 12 amino acids long. In DNA, the CDR3 is TGTGCCAGCAGTTTCGTCACAGATACGCAGTATTTT. It translates to CASSFVTDTQYF.

The V and J genes are TRBV9 and TRBJ2-1, with D maybe TRBD2 (7 bases). Germline loops: CDR1 SGDLS, CDR2 YYNGEE. The CDR3 is 14 residues long. V lost 4 bases and J lost 2, with 10 bases in between. The CDR3 DNA reads as TGTGCCAGCAGCAAGGGGGGGACCTACAATGAGCAGTTCTTC. Its translation is CASSKGGTYNEQFF.

The chain links TRBV2 to TRBJ2-7; possibly TRBD1 for D (6 bases). CDR3 length: 13 amino acids. Germline-derived CDR1 and CDR2 are SNHLY and FYNNEI. V was clipped by 7 bases and J by 0 bases, with 10 bases between them. CDR3 coding DNA: TGTGCCAGCAATGGACAGCCCTCCTACGAGCAGTACTTC. This encodes CASNGQPSYEQYF.

The gene calls are TRBV7-9 and TRBJ2-7; 9 positions match TRBD2. The V gene end was trimmed by 5 bases and the J gene end by 4 bases; junction bases not matched to a gene: 12. The germline gives CDR1 SEHNR, CDR2 FQNEAQ (reference sequence). This CDR3 has 16 residues. The CDR3 protein is CASSPRGGGASYEQYF. DNA for the CDR3: TGTGCCAGCAGCCCGAGGGGCGGGGGGGCGTCTTACGAGCAGTACTTC.

The chain carries TRBV27 and TRBJ1-2; no firm D call. V lost 2 bases to trimming and J lost 2 bases, with 9 bases between them. Germline V gene lookup returns CDR1 MNHEY and CDR2 SMNVEV (reference sequence). CDR3 length equals 14 residues. CDR3 nucleotides: TGTGCCAGCAGTTTACTTGGTCGGAACTATGGCTACACCTTC. Its translation is CASSLLGRNYGYTF.

This clone was counted a single time. The chain uses TRBV10-1 and TRBJ2-3, with TRBD2 matching 8 bases. The CDR3 extends over 17 amino acids. Germline V gene sequence: CDR1 WNHNN, CDR2 SYGVQD (reference sequence). V gave up 6 bases and J gave up 4 bases; unmatched junction bases: 15. CDR3 region: CASRKSTGTSSADTQYF. The DNA of the CDR3 is TGCGCCAGCAGAAAGAGTACCGGGACTAGTAGCGCAGATACGCAGTATTTT.

The chain joins TRBV7-2 to TRBJ1-1; TRBD1 is a possible D gene (6 bases). The CDR3 runs 14 residues. The germline gives CDR1 SGHTA, CDR2 FQGNSA. Between the trimmed V and J ends, which lost 3 bases and 5 bases, there was a span of 13 bases. This CDR3 reads CASSLGQGRTEAFF. CDR3 coding DNA: TGTGCCAGCAGCTTGGGGCAGGGGCGAACTGAAGCTTTCTTT.

V is TRBV4-1 and J is TRBJ1-5; the D gene is possibly TRBD1 (6 bases). V was trimmed by 1 base and J by 0 bases, leaving 25 bases between them. The germline V gene has CDR1 MGHRA and CDR2 YSYEKL. The CDR3 extends over 21 amino acids. CDR3: CASSQVRAGDYSPYSNQPQHF. The CDR3 DNA follows: TGCGCCAGCAGCCAAGTTAGGGCAGGGGATTATAGCCCTTATAGCAATCAGCCCCAGCATTTT.

V gene TRBV11-2 combines with J gene TRBJ1-1, with unresolved D. With 5 bases removed from V and 5 bases from J, the gap between germline ends came to 6 bases. Germline CDR1 and CDR2: SGHAT and FQNNGV. CDR3 length: 11 residues. CDR3 DNA: TGTGCCAGCAGCCGCAGAACTGAAGCTTTCTTT. Protein product: CASSRRTEAFF. Full variable domain (rest looked up from reference TRBV11-2 and TRBJ1-1): EAGVAQSPRYKIIEKRQSVAFWCNPISGHATLYWYQQILGQGPKLLIQFQNNGVVDDSQLPKDRFSAERLKGVDSTLKIQPAKLEDSAVYLCASSRRTEAFFGQGTRLTVV.

The chain couples TRBV6-1 to TRBJ2-3, with a possible D match to TRBD1 (6 bases). Trimming cost V 2 bases and J 1 base, with 19 bases left between them. The length of the CDR3 is 18 residues. Germline CDR1 MNHNS, CDR2 SASEGT. CDR3 DNA sequence: TGTGCCAGCAGTGAACAGGGGATGGGTATTTTGGGCACAGATACGCAGTATTTT. Translating it yields CASSEQGMGILGTDTQYF.

This rearrangement joins TRBV6-4 to TRBJ1-5; D may be TRBD1 (5 bases). V lost 2 bases and J lost 0, with 11 bases in between. The germline CDR1 and CDR2 sequences are MRHNA and SNTAGT. The CDR3 length is 16 residues. As DNA, the CDR3 is TGTGCCAGCAGTGACCCCGGGGGATATAGCAATCAGCCCCAGCATTTT. Translating gives CASSDPGGYSNQPQHF.

The chain recombines TRBV27 with TRBJ1-2; D not certain. This CDR3 is 16 amino acids long. Looked up from germline, CDR1 is MNHEY and CDR2 is SMNVEV (reference sequence). Deletions cut 6 bases from V and 4 bases from J, with 21 bases between. The CDR3 sequence: CASRWVRGTDGYGYTF. CDR3 in DNA: TGTGCCAGCAGATGGGTCCGGGGTACGGACGGCTATGGCTACACCTTC.

This clone showed up just once. This sequence joins TRBV6-6 and TRBJ1-2; 7 bases are shared with TRBD1. Germline CDR1 is MNHNY and CDR2 is SVGAGI (reference sequence). J lost 4 bases, V lost 4 bases, and 6 bases had no gene match. The CDR3 spans 14 residues. CDR3 amino acids: CASSSTGSLYGYTF. DNA for the CDR3: TGTGCCAGCAGTTCGACAGGGTCCCTCTATGGCTACACCTTC.

The chain carries TRBV19 and TRBJ2-7; 7 positions agree with TRBD2. The CDR3 consists of 15 residues. Trimming removed 4 bases from V and 4 bases from J; junction bases left unmatched: 10. Looked up from germline, CDR1 is LNHDA and CDR2 is SQIVND (reference sequence). CDR3 bases: TGTGCCAGTAGTACGATAAGCGGGGAGCTGTACGAGCAGTACTTC. Protein: CASSTISGELYEQYF.